This T cell receptor (beta chain) originates from a study of T cell changes during pregnancy in multiple sclerosis. This CDR3 has 15 amino acids. The germline CDR1 and CDR2 sequences are SGHRS and YFSETQ. V lost 4 bases to trimming and J lost 5 bases; unmatched junction nucleotides: 10. Only in-frame clones appear in the TCRdb table, and some are missing; sequencing was by immunoSEQ multiplex PCR. The sample carries around 100,000 clones, 90% recorded once. This TCR was recovered from a female donor in good health, enrolled as a control in a pregnancy study. Sequenced here: peripheral blood, sampled in the second trimester of pregnancy. The gene calls are TRBV5-1 and TRBJ2-5, with 8 bases fitting TRBD2. CDR3 sequence (DNA): TGCGCCAGCAGCCCCCCGGGGGGGCTAGGCGAGACCCAGTACTTC. Translation gives CASSPPGGLGETQYF.